The T cell receptor (beta chain) described here comes from a study of shared clonotypes between healthy human individuals. Study results and caveats: Though the depth was large, rarefaction showed that sorted-subset sequencing was incomplete.

The assay was carried out at the deep level. The protocol was immunoSEQ multiplex PCR, while the TCRdb copy is restricted to in-frame clones and leaves out a portion. This repertoire shows 2.3 million or so clones, 85% to 95% found once; its top ten account for 0.35% to 0.45%. It was into CD45RA+ naive and CD45RA-negative memory subsets that the CD4+ cells were split. There are 16 residues in the CDR3. Germline V lookup: CDR1 SGHRS, CDR2 YFSETQ. Deletions cut 0 bases from V and 2 bases from J, with 13 bases between. Comments on this clone: Its target is unknown.

This TCR was sampled from a man between 18 and 29 years old in good health. Some clones in this sample may be carry-over from other donors' samples. The chain uses TRBV5-1 and TRBJ2-3; the D is unclear. The sample consisted of naive CD4+ T cells from PBMCs. Described subset: CD45RA+ positively selected. The CDR3 sequence is CASSLATRQTTDTQYF. In DNA, the CDR3 is TGCGCCAGCAGCTTGGCCACCCGACAAACCACAGATACGCAGTATTTT.